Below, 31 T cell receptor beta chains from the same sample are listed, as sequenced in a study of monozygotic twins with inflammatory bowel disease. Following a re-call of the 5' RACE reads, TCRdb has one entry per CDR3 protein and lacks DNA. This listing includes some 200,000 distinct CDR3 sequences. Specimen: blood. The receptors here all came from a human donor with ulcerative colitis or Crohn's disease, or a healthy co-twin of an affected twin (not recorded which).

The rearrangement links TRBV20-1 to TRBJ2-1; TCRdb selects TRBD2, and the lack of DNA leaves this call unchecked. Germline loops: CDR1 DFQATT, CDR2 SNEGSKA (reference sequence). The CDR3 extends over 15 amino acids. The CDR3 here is CSATPLAYAYNEQFF.

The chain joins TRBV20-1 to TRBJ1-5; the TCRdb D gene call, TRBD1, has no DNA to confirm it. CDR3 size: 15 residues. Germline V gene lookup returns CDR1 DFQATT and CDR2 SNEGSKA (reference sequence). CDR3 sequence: CSARDPGPSNQPQHF.

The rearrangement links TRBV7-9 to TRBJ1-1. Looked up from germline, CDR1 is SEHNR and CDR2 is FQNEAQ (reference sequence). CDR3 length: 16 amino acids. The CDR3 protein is CASSPRLYTRNTEAFF.

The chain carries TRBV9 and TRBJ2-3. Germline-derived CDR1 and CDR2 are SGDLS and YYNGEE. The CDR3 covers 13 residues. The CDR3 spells CASSVVGIDTQYF.

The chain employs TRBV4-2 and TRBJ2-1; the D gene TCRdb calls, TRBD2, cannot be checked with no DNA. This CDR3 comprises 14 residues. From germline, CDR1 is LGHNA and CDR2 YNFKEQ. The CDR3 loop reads CASSSGTSGGEQFF.

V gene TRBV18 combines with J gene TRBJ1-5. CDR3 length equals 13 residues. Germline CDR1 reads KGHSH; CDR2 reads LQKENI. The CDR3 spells CASSPQREQPQHF.

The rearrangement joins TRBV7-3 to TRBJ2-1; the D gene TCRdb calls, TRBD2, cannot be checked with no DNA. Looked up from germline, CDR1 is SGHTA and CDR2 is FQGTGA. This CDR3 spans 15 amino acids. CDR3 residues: CASSLGLAGGLEQFF. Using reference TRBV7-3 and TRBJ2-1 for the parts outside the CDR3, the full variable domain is GAGVSQTPSNKVTEKGKYVELRCDPISGHTALYWYRQSLGQGPEFLIYFQGTGAADDSGLPNDRFFAVRPEGSVSTLKIQRTERGDSAVYLCASSLGLAGGLEQFFGPGTRLTVL.

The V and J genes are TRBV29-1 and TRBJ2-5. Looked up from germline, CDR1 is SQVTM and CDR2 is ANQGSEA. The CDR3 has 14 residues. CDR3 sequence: CSVEDQVIQETQYF.

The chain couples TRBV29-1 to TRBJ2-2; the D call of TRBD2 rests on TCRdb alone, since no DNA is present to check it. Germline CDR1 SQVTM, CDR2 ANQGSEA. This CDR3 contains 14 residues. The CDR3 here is CSVLVGVGTGELFF.

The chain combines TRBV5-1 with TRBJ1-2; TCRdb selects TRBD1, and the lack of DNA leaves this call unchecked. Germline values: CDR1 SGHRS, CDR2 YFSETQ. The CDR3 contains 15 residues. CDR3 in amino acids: CASSSGGTANYGYTF.

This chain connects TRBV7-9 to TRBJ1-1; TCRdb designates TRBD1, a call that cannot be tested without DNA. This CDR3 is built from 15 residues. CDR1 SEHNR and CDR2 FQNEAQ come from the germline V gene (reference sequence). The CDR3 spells CASGWGGLRNTEAFF.

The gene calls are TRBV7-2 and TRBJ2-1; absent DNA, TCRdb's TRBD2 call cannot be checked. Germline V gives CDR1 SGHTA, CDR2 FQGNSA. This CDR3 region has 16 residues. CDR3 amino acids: CASSTIAGGGYNEQFF.

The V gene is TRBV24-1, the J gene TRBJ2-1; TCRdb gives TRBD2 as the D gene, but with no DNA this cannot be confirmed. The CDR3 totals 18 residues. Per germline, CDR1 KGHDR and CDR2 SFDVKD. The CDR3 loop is CATSDPGTSGRAYNEQFF.

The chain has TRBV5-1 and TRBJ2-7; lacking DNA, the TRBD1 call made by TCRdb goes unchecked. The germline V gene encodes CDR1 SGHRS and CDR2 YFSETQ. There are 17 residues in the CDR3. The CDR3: CASSPTLGGTYSYEQYF.

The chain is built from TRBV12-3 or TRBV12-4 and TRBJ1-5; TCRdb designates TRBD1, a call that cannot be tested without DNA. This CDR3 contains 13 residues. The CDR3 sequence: CASSPGPYQPQHF.

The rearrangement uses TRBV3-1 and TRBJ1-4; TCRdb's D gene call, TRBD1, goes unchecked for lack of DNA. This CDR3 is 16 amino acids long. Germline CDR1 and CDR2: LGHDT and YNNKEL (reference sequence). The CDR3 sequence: CASSQLAGTGNEKLFF.

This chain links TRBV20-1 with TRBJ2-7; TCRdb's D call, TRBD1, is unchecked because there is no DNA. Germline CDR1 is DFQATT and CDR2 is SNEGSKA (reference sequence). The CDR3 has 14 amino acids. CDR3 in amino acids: CSARVLGTGGEQYF.

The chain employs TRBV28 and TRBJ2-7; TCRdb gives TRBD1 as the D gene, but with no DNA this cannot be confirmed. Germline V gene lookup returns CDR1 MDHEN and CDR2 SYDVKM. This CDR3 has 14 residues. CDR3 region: CASSRGPGSYEQYF. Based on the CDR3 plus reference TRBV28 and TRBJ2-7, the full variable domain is DVKVTQSSRYLVKRTGEKVFLECVQDMDHENMFWYRQDPGLGLRLIYFSYDVKMKEKGDIPEGYSVSREKKERFSLILESASTNQTSMYLCASSRGPGSYEQYFGPGTRLTVT.

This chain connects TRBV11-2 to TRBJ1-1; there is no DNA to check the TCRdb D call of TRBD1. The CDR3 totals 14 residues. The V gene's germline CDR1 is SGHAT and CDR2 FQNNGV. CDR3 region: CASSQGEKNTEAFF.

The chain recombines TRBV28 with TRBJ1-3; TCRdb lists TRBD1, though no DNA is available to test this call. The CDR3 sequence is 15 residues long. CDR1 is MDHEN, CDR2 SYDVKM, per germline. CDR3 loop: CASSLWSPVGNTIYF.

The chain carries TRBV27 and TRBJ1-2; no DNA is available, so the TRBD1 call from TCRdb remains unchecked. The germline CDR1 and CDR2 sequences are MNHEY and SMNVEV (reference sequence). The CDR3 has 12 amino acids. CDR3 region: CASSRPGYGYTF.

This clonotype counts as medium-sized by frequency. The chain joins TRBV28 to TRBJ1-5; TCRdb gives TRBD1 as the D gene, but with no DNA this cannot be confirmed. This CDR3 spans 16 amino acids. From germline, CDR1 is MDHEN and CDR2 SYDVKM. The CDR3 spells CASSYWDSLYNQPQHF. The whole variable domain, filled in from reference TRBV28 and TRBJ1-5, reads DVKVTQSSRYLVKRTGEKVFLECVQDMDHENMFWYRQDPGLGLRLIYFSYDVKMKEKGDIPEGYSVSREKKERFSLILESASTNQTSMYLCASSYWDSLYNQPQHFGDGTRLSIL.

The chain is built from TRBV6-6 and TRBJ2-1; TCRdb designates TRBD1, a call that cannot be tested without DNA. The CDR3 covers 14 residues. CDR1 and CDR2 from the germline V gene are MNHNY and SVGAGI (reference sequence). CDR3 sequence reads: CASIWRPGNNEQFF.

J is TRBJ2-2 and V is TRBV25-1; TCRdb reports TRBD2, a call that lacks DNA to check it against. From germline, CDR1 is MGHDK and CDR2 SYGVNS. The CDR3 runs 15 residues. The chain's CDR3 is CASSKGTSGTGELFF.

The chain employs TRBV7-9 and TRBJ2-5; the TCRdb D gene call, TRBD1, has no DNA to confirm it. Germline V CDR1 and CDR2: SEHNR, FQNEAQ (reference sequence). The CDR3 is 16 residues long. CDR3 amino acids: CASSFPGGQLQETQYF.

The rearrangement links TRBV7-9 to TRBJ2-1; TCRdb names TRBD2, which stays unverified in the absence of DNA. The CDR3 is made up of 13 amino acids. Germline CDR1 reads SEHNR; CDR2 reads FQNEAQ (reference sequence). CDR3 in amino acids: CASTFWTNNEQFF.

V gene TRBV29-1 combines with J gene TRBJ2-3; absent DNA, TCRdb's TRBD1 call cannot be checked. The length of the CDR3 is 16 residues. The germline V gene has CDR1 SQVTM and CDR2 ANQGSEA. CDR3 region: CSVEDLEGGLTDTQYF.

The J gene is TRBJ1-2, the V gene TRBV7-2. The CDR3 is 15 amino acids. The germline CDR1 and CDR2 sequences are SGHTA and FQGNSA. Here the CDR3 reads CASRDTGPSNYGYTF.

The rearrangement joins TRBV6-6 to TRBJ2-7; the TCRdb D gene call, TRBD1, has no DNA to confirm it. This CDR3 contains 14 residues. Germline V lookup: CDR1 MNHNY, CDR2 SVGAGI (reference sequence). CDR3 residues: CASSLRQATYEQYF.

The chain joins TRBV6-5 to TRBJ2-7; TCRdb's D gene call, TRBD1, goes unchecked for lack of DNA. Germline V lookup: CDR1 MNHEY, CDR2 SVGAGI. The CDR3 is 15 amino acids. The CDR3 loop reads CASSSGTGGSYEQYF.

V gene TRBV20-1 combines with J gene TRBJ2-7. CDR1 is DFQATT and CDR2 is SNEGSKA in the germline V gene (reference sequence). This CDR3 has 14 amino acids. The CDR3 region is CSARDSGTSYEQYF.